A selection of T cell receptor beta chains follows, all from one sample in a study of blood T cell repertoires in COVID-19. TCRdb keeps only in-frame clones here, not all; method: immunoSEQ multiplex PCR. The sample has roughly 72,000 clones, about 80% seen once. The sample comprised peripheral blood. The receptors shown here come from a woman older than 75 with acute or convalescent COVID-19. The CDR3 runs from the conserved cysteine through the conserved F or W. A D gene is named only where the DNA matches it firmly. For some rows the clone size is stated as once, few or many, or as a class when expanded; others skip it.

TRBJ2-7	TRBV20-1	-	TRBD2	TGCAGTGCTAGTGCGCTAGCGGGAAGTGCGTACGAGCAGTACTTC	CSASALAGSAYEQYF
TRBJ2-1	TRBV7-9	few	TRBD2	TGTGCCAGCAGTCTGACGACTAGCGCCTCCTACAATGAGCAGTTCTTC	CASSLTTSASYNEQFF
TRBJ1-4	TRBV28	once	TRBD1	TGTGCCAGCAGTTTGTCGCACAGGGGTGGAAAACTGTTTTTT	CASSLSHRGGKLFF
TRBJ1-1	TRBV30	-	-	TGTGCCTGGAGCGAACAGCTGAACACTGAAGCTTTCTTT	CAWSEQLNTEAFF
TRBJ2-5	TRBV19	-	TRBD2	TGTGCCAGTAGTCCTCCGCGGGGGAGGGTATACTTC	CASSPPRGRVYF
TRBJ2-3	TRBV7-6	-	-	TGTGCCAGCAGCTCCGGAGGTTATAGTTTAACGCAGTATTTT	CASSSGGYSLTQYF
TRBJ2-1	TRBV24-1	-	TRBD2	TGTGCCACCAATCAGCGGGGGGGGTCCTACAATGAGCAGTTCTTC	CATNQRGGSYNEQFF
TRBJ2-1	TRBV5-1	-	TRBD2	TGCGCCAGCAGCTTGGGCACTAGCGGGAGAGGCGGTTTTGGTGAGCAGTTCTTC	CASSLGTSGRGGFGEQFF
TRBJ2-3	TRBV19	once	-	TGTGCCAGTAGTTTCGGGGGGCCCTCGGGCACAGATACGCAGTATTTT	CASSFGGPSGTDTQYF
TRBJ2-3	TRBV21-1	-	-	TGTGCCAGCAGCAAAACGGTTGGGGCTTCAGGGCGCACAGATACGCAGTATTTT	CASSKTVGASGRTDTQYF
TRBJ2-7	TRBV6-2/TRBV6-3	-	TRBD2	TGTGCCAGCAGTACCCGGACTAGCGGGAGGGCCACCTACGAGCAGTACTTC	CASSTRTSGRATYEQYF
TRBJ2-3	TRBV5-1	-	-	TGCGCCAGCAGCCCCGCTGGCCAGGGTAACCATACGCAGTATTTT	CASSPAGQGNHTQYF
TRBJ2-2	TRBV11-3	-	-	TGTGCCAGCAGCTCCCAGACGGGGACCGGGGAGCTGTTTTTT	CASSSQTGTGELFF
TRBJ2-5	TRBV24-1	-	-	TGTGCCACCAGTGACCCTACAGGGATGGGAGAGACCCAGTACTTC	CATSDPTGMGETQYF
TRBJ2-3	TRBV19	-	-	TGTGCCAGTAGTATAGACCGGACCCACCATAGCGGAGCAGGCGACACAGATACGCAGTATTTT	CASSIDRTHHSGAGDTDTQYF
TRBJ2-3	TRBV24-1	-	TRBD2	TGTGCCACCAGTGATTATCGGGGGAGGGCCCCAGATACGCAGTATTTT	CATSDYRGRAPDTQYF
TRBJ2-4	TRBV11-3	-	-	TGTGCCAGCAGCTTAATTTTTAAGGACTCCATAGCCAAAAACATTCAGTACTTC	CASSLIFKDSIAKNIQYF
TRBJ2-3	TRBV19	-	TRBD2	TGTGCCAGTAGGACCTTAAGGACTAGCGGAAGCACAGATACGCAGTATTTT	CASRTLRTSGSTDTQYF
TRBJ2-1	TRBV7-9	-	-	TGTGCCAGCAGCTCGGACTCTCCGGACCAGTTCTTC	CASSSDSPDQFF
TRBJ1-5	TRBV7-9	few	-	TGTGCCAGCAGCTTAGTGGGCGGGGCCCAGCATTTT	CASSLVGGAQHF
TRBJ2-1	TRBV7-3	-	-	TGTGCCAGCAGCTTATTATGGCGGTCTTACAATGAGCAGTTCTTC	CASSLLWRSYNEQFF
TRBJ2-7	TRBV6-2/TRBV6-3	-	-	TGTGCCAGCAGTTTAGCCCACGAGCAGTACTTC	CASSLAHEQYF
TRBJ2-3	TRBV19	-	-	TGTGCCAGTATGGATTCCACGGGAGTCACAGATACGCAGTATTTT	CASMDSTGVTDTQYF
TRBJ2-7	TRBV12-5	-	-	TGTGCTAGTGGTTTCCGGTTTAACTCCGAGCAGTACTTC	CASGFRFNSEQYF
TRBJ1-1	TRBV6-5	-	-	TGTGCCAGCAGTTACTCGTACCAACCCGGGGCTGAAGCTTTCTTT	CASSYSYQPGAEAFF
TRBJ2-7	TRBV18	-	-	TGTGCCAGCTCCGCGACACCGACTAACTACGAGCAGTACTTC	CASSATPTNYEQYF
TRBJ2-5	TRBV9	few	-	TGTGCCAGCACCTTCAGTGGGGGCCCCCAAGAGACCCAGTACTTC	CASTFSGGPQETQYF
TRBJ2-7	TRBV4-3	-	TRBD1	TGCGCCAGCAGCTGGGACAGGGACGAGCAGTACTTC	CASSWDRDEQYF
TRBJ1-6	TRBV5-1	-	TRBD1	TGCGCCAGCAGCCGGGACAGGGGGAATTCACCCCTCCACTTT	CASSRDRGNSPLHF
TRBJ2-7	TRBV10-3	-	TRBD2	TGTGCCATCAGTGAGGGACTAGTAGCAGGCGAGCAGTACTTC	CAISEGLVAGEQYF
TRBJ2-7	TRBV6-6	-	TRBD2	TGTGCCAGCGGACTAGAAAGGTACGAGCAGTACTTC	CASGLERYEQYF
TRBJ1-5	TRBV28	-	-	TGTGCCAGCAGCTTTTCACGGGGTTACAATCAGCCCCAGCATTTT	CASSFSRGYNQPQHF
TRBJ2-6	TRBV5-1	-	-	TGCGCCAGCAGCTTGCGACAAAGTGGGGCCAACGTCCTGACTTTC	CASSLRQSGANVLTF
TRBJ2-4	TRBV29-1	-	TRBD1	TGCAGCGCCTTAGGGGACAGGGGAAACATTCAGTACTTC	CSALGDRGNIQYF
TRBJ1-5	TRBV7-9	-	TRBD1	TGTGCCAGCAGTTACGGACAGGGCAATCAGCCCCAGCATTTT	CASSYGQGNQPQHF
TRBJ1-5	TRBV30	-	TRBD1	TGTGCCTGGAGTGTATCAGGGGGCCAGCCCCAGCATTTT	CAWSVSGGQPQHF
TRBJ1-2	TRBV7-6	-	-	TGTGCCAGCAGCTTTAGGTCCGGGAACTCCAACTATGGCTACACCTTC	CASSFRSGNSNYGYTF
TRBJ2-3	TRBV5-4	-	TRBD2	TGTGCCAGCAGCTTGGCCGGGGCTAGCGGGAGACTGGGCACAGATACGCAGTATTTT	CASSLAGASGRLGTDTQYF
TRBJ2-7	TRBV30	many	TRBD2	TGTGCCTGGAGAGGTGACCGCCGCGGGGGGCAGTACTTC	CAWRGDRRGGQYF
TRBJ1-1	TRBV5-1	-	-	TGCGCCAGCAAGAAGGGACAGAACACTGAAGCTTTCTTT	CASKKGQNTEAFF